Below, 5 T cell receptor beta chains from the same sample are listed, as sequenced in a study of CD8 T cells in Susac syndrome. When the RNA was reverse transcribed, random hexamers were used with an input of roughly 0.45 to 1 ug. In TCRdb, the immunoSEQ multiplex PCR reads were re-called with MiXCR into one record per CDR3 protein. The data contain about 200,000 distinct CDR3 sequences, 85% to 95% of them singletons. The sample consisted of CD4+ T cells from PBMCs. The receptors stem from a human donor in good health.

The V and J genes are TRBV29-1 and TRBJ1-1; TRBD1 is a possible D gene (5 bases). Germline CDR1 SQVTM, CDR2 ANQGSEA. The CDR3 sequence is 14 residues long. The V gene lost 6 bases and the J gene lost 4 bases, with 18 bases spanning the gap. The CDR3 DNA follows: TGCAGCGTACCGGGACCGGGATTTGGCACTGAAGCTTTCTTT. It yields the protein CSVPGPGFGTEAFF.

The chain uses TRBV12-3 or TRBV12-4 and TRBJ1-5; 9 bases align to TRBD1. The CDR3 runs 15 residues. V was pared by 5 bases and J by 6 bases, with 8 bases of the junction left unmatched. The CDR3 sequence is CASSPGQGEGQPQHF. CDR3 DNA sequence: TGTGCCAGCAGTCCGGGACAGGGAGAGGGTCAGCCCCAGCATTTT.

The gene calls are TRBV29-1 and TRBJ1-1; 7 bases fit TRBD1. The CDR3 totals 13 residues. The ends lost 7 bases at V and 1 base at J; junction bases unmatched: 6. CDR1 and CDR2 (germline): SQVTM, ANQGSEA. CDR3 loop: CSGVGDRNTEAFF. Written as DNA, the CDR3 is TGCAGCGGCGTGGGGGACAGGAACACTGAAGCTTTCTTT.

This sequence joins TRBV20-1 and TRBJ2-7, with TRBD2 identical over 8 bases. V dropped 0 bases and J dropped 5; count of bases not matched to a gene: 6. Germline-derived CDR1 and CDR2 are DFQATT and SNEGSKA (reference sequence). This CDR3 has 14 amino acids. The CDR3 loop is CSARDAGGGHEQYF. CDR3 bases: TGCAGTGCTAGAGATGCCGGGGGGGGCCACGAGCAGTACTTC.

This sequence joins TRBV5-6 and TRBJ1-5, with D unclear. Trimming removed 0 bases from V and 7 bases from J, with 11 bases in between. The CDR3 has 14 amino acids. CDR1 is SGHDT and CDR2 is YYEEEE in the germline V gene. In DNA, the CDR3 is TGTGCCAGCAGCTTGGACGGTTTTCGGCAGCCCCAGCATTTT. Its protein product is CASSLDGFRQPQHF.